The source of this T cell receptor beta chain is a study of STAT5B mutations in CD4+ large granular lymphocyte leukemia. The repertoire was sequenced with immunoSEQ multiplex PCR; TCRdb's copy has only in-frame clones and lacks some. The sample records approximately 24,000 clones, 81% being singletons. CDR3 length: 15 amino acids. The germline V gene has CDR1 MNHNY and CDR2 SVGAGI (reference sequence). V was trimmed by 7 bases and J by 0 bases, leaving 13 bases between them. The origin of this receptor is a human donor in good health. This chain joins TRBV6-6 and TRBJ2-1; D remains unclear. The sample was CD4+ T cells from blood buffy coats. In DNA form, the CDR3 reads TGTGCCAGCACCCGACTGAGAAGCTCCTACAATGAGCAGTTCTTC. It codes for CASTRLRSSYNEQFF.